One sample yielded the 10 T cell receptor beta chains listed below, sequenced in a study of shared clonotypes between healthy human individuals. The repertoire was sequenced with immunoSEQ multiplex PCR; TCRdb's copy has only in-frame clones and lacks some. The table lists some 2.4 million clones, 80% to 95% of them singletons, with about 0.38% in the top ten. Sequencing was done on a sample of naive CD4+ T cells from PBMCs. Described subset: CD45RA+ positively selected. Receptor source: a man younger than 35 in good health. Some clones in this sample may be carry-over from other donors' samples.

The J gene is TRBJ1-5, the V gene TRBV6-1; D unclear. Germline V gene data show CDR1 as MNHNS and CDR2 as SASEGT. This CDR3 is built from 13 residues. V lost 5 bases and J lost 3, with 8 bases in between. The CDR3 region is CASSSTSNQPQHF. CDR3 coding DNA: TGTGCCAGCAGTTCAACCTCCAATCAGCCCCAGCATTTT.

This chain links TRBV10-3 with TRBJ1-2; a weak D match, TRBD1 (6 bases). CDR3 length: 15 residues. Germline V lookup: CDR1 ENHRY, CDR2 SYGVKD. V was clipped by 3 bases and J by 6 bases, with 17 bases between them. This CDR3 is CAISEQGEGRDGYTF. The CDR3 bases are TGTGCCATCAGTGAACAGGGTGAAGGGAGAGATGGCTACACCTTC.

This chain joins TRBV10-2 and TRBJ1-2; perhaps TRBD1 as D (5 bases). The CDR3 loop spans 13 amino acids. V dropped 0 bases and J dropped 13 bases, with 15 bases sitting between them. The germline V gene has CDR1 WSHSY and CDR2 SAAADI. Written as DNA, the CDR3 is TGCGCCAGCAGTGAGTCTACCCCGAGACAGCCCACCTTC. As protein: CASSESTPRQPTF.

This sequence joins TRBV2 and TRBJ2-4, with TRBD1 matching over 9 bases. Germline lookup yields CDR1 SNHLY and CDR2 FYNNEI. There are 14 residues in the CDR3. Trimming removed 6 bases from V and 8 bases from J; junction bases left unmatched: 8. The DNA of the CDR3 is TGTGCCAGCAGCAGGGACAGGGTAACGGACATTCAGTACTTC. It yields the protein CASSRDRVTDIQYF.

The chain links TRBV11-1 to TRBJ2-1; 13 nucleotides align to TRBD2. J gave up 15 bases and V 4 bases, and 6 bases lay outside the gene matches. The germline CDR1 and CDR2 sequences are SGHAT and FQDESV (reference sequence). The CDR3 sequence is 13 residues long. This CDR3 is CASSSGLAGERFF. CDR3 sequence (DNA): TGTGCCAGCAGCTCTGGACTAGCGGGAGAACGGTTCTTC.

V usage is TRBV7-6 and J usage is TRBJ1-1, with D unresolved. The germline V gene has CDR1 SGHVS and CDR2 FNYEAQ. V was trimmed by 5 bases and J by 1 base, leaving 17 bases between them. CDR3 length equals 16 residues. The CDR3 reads CASSLGLGSENTEAFF. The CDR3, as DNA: TGTGCCAGCAGCCTAGGGCTTGGCAGCGAGAACACTGAAGCTTTCTTT.

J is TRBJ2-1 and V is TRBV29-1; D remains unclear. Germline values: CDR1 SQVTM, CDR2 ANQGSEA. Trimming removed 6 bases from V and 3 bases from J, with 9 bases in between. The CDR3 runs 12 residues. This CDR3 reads CSVILRYNEQFF. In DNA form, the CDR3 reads TGCAGCGTGATACTCCGCTACAATGAGCAGTTCTTC.

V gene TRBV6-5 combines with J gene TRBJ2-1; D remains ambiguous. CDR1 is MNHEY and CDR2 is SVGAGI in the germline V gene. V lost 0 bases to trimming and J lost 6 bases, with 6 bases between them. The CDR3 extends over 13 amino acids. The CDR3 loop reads CASSYSNVNEQFF. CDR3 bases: TGTGCCAGCAGTTACTCGAATGTCAATGAGCAGTTCTTC.

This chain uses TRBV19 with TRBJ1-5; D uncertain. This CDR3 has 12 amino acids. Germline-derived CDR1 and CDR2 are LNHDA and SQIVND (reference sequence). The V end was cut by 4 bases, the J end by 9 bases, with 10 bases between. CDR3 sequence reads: CASSRLGPPQHF. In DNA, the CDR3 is TGTGCCAGTAGTAGGTTGGGCCCGCCCCAGCATTTT.

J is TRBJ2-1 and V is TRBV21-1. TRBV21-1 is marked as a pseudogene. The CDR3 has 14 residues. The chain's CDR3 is CARSLRGYYNEQFF. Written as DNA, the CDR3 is TGTGCCAGGAGTCTGAGGGGTTACTACAATGAGCAGTTCTTC.